Listed below are T cell receptor beta chains from one sample, sequenced in a study of a mutant IDH1 vaccine in newly diagnosed glioma. The protocol was immunoSEQ multiplex PCR, while the TCRdb copy is restricted to in-frame clones and leaves out a portion. The sample holds over 75,000 clones; approximately 90% are singletons and the top ten take 0.56%. The sequenced sample was PBMCs, obtained from a glioma patient treated with radiotherapy, temozolomide or both. The receptors were sampled from a woman between 50 and 59 years old with glioma. Both conserved end residues are part of each CDR3. The D gene is left open where the match is weak. Clone size is shown for a subset of rows, as once, few, many or a class of expanded clone.

V gene,clone size,D gene,J gene,CDR3 protein,CDR3 DNA
TRBV29-1,once,-,TRBJ1-5,CSVEENSNQPQHF,TGCAGCGTTGAAGAGAATAGCAATCAGCCCCAGCATTTT
TRBV11-3,-,-,TRBJ1-1,CASSSRGHPGREAFF,TGTGCCAGCAGCTCGAGGGGACACCCGGGGAGGGAAGCTTTCTTT
TRBV11-2,-,-,TRBJ2-7,CASSPGRNSYEQYF,TGTGCCAGCAGCCCAGGACGAAACTCCTACGAGCAGTACTTC
TRBV5-1,-,TRBD1,TRBJ2-7,CASSLYTGDSYEQYF,TGCGCCAGCAGCTTGTACACAGGGGACTCCTACGAGCAGTACTTC
TRBV11-2,-,-,TRBJ2-3,CASSFSGSGDTQYF,TGTGCCAGCAGCTTTTCGGGGTCCGGCGATACGCAGTATTTT
TRBV6-5,-,-,TRBJ2-2,CASSYGTFSWAGELFF,TGTGCCAGCAGCTACGGGACTTTTTCCTGGGCCGGGGAGCTGTTTTTT
TRBV9,-,TRBD1,TRBJ2-7,CASSVRDSKTYEQYF,TGTGCCAGCAGCGTCAGGGACAGCAAGACCTACGAGCAGTACTTC
TRBV6-1,-,TRBD1,TRBJ1-4,CASSPRGEKLFF,TGTGCCAGCAGCCCCAGGGGGGAAAAACTGTTTTTT
TRBV28,-,-,TRBJ2-7,CASSLLQYEQYF,TGTGCCAGCAGTTTACTTCAATACGAGCAGTACTTC
TRBV28,once,-,TRBJ2-7,CASSTRRSLRNYEQYF,TGTGCCAGCAGTACTCGACGGAGCTTAAGAAACTACGAGCAGTACTTC
TRBV6-1,-,-,TRBJ2-7,CASSDRWDGSSYEQYF,TGTGCCAGCAGTGATAGATGGGACGGCAGCTCCTACGAGCAGTACTTC
TRBV5-1,-,TRBD1,TRBJ1-2,CASSSTGGGYTF,TGCGCCAGCAGCTCAACAGGGGGTGGCTACACCTTC
TRBV18,-,TRBD2,TRBJ2-1,CASSPNSGRGGDEQFF,TGTGCCAGCTCACCGAATAGCGGGAGGGGCGGGGATGAGCAGTTCTTC
TRBV10-3,-,TRBD1,TRBJ1-5,CAISGQGDQPQHF,TGTGCCATCAGTGGACAGGGGGATCAGCCCCAGCATTTT
TRBV19,-,-,TRBJ1-4,CASSIFEKLFF,TGTGCCAGTAGTATATTTGAAAAACTGTTTTTT
TRBV7-2,-,TRBD2,TRBJ2-5,CASSGGLAVSTQYF,TGTGCCAGCAGCGGGGGACTAGCGGTCTCGACCCAGTACTTC
TRBV7-9,-,TRBD1,TRBJ1-4,CASSQRGQAVEKLFF,TGTGCCAGCAGCCAAAGGGGACAGGCGGTTGAAAAACTGTTTTTT
TRBV11-1,-,-,TRBJ2-3,CASSYRYDTDTQYF,TGTGCCAGCAGCTACAGATATGACACAGATACGCAGTATTTT
TRBV9,-,-,TRBJ1-1,CASSDREGSEAFF,TGTGCCAGCAGCGATAGGGAGGGTTCTGAAGCTTTCTTT
TRBV2,-,TRBD1,TRBJ1-6,CASSERGQGRWNSPLHF,TGTGCCAGCAGTGAGAGAGGACAGGGCCGTTGGAATTCACCCCTCCACTTT
TRBV11-2,-,-,TRBJ2-5,CASSLTAPEETQYF,TGTGCCAGCAGCTTAACGGCCCCTGAAGAGACCCAGTACTTC
TRBV6-1,-,-,TRBJ2-7,CASSEEEGASGYEQYF,TGTGCCAGCAGTGAAGAAGAGGGGGCTAGCGGCTACGAGCAGTACTTC
TRBV28,-,-,TRBJ1-5,CASSLFPQPQHF,TGTGCCAGCAGTCTGTTCCCGCAGCCCCAGCATTTT
TRBV28,-,-,TRBJ1-5,CASSLGQFAQPQHF,TGTGCCAGCAGTTTAGGCCAATTCGCTCAGCCCCAGCATTTT
TRBV11-2,once,TRBD1,TRBJ2-1,CASSSDRGNEQFF,TGTGCCAGCAGCTCCGACAGGGGTAATGAGCAGTTCTTC
TRBV28,-,-,TRBJ1-6,CASSPWGNSPLHF,TGTGCCAGCAGTCCGTGGGGGAATTCACCCCTCCACTTT
TRBV2,-,-,TRBJ2-6,CGGAGSGANVLTF,TGTGGCGGTGCGGGGTCTGGGGCCAACGTCCTGACTTTC
TRBV7-3,-,-,TRBJ1-3,CASSLGGGDSTGNTIYF,TGTGCCAGCAGCTTAGGTGGTGGGGACTCGACTGGAAACACCATATATTTT
TRBV28,once,-,TRBJ1-2,CASRSPPPSGYTF,TGTGCCAGCAGATCACCCCCTCCTTCTGGCTACACCTTC
TRBV4-1,-,-,TRBJ2-1,CASSQAEGHYNEQFF,TGCGCCAGCAGCCAAGCCGAGGGCCATTACAATGAGCAGTTCTTC
TRBV5-1,once,-,TRBJ1-6,CASSKQGGDSIGSPLHF,TGCGCCAGCAGCAAACAGGGAGGAGATTCTATAGGGTCACCCCTCCACTTT
TRBV5-1,-,-,TRBJ2-7,CASSGTTGGGEQYF,TGCGCCAGCAGCGGAACGACAGGCGGCGGCGAGCAGTACTTC
TRBV9,-,-,TRBJ2-5,CASSSQGWEETQYF,TGTGCCAGCAGCTCACAGGGCTGGGAAGAGACCCAGTACTTC
TRBV2,-,-,TRBJ2-7,CAFRDTSYEQYF,TGTGCCTTCCGGGACACTTCGTACGAGCAGTACTTC
TRBV28,-,TRBD1,TRBJ2-7,CASRAGTGAYEQYF,TGTGCCAGCAGGGCCGGGACAGGAGCCTACGAGCAGTACTTC
TRBV6-5,-,-,TRBJ1-2,CASSSGGANYGYTF,TGTGCCAGCAGTTCGGGGGGGGCAAACTATGGCTACACCTTC
TRBV10-3,-,TRBD1,TRBJ1-3,CAINPGGSGNTIYF,TGTGCCATCAACCCAGGGGGTTCGGGAAACACCATATATTTT
TRBV5-4,-,-,TRBJ1-4,CASSLRATNEKLFF,TGTGCCAGCAGCTTAAGAGCAACTAATGAAAAACTGTTTTTT
TRBV5-1,-,TRBD1,TRBJ1-1,CASSLWGGGNTEAFF,TGCGCCAGCAGCTTGTGGGGAGGGGGCAACACTGAAGCTTTCTTT
TRBV6-1,-,-,TRBJ1-5,CASKYSNQPQHF,TGTGCCAGCAAATACAGCAATCAGCCCCAGCATTTT
TRBV7-9,-,TRBD1,TRBJ1-4,CASSLVTGTGGEKLFF,TGTGCCAGCAGCTTAGTCACCGGGACAGGGGGTGAAAAACTGTTTTTT
TRBV27,-,-,TRBJ2-3,CASSSTDTQYF,TGTGCCAGCAGTTCCACAGATACGCAGTATTTT
TRBV15,once,TRBD2,TRBJ2-7,CATSPPGGRAYEQYF,TGTGCCACCAGCCCTCCGGGCGGGAGGGCCTACGAGCAGTACTTC
TRBV6-5,-,TRBD1,TRBJ1-6,CASSSPTGLNSPLHF,TGTGCCAGCAGTTCCCCGACAGGGCTTAATTCACCCCTCCACTTT
TRBV30,once,-,TRBJ2-7,CAWSDPSYEQYF,TGTGCCTGGAGTGATCCTTCCTACGAGCAGTACTTC
TRBV25-1,once,-,TRBJ1-4,CAIFSPVNEKLFF,TGTGCCATCTTCTCACCAGTTAATGAAAAACTGTTTTTT
TRBV19,-,-,TRBJ1-1,CAASQGPNTEAFF,TGTGCCGCAAGCCAAGGACCGAACACTGAAGCTTTCTTT
TRBV14,few,-,TRBJ2-2,CASSQRGITGELFF,TGTGCCAGCAGCCAGCGGGGTATCACCGGGGAGCTGTTTTTT
TRBV6-6,-,-,TRBJ1-6,CASSSQGPNSPLHF,TGTGCCAGCAGTTCGCAGGGTCCGAATTCACCCCTCCACTTT
TRBV6-1,-,TRBD1,TRBJ1-5,CASSDVNRGNQPQHF,TGTGCCAGCAGTGATGTGAACAGGGGTAATCAGCCCCAGCATTTT
TRBV19,-,-,TRBJ1-1,CASKKQGGGTEAFF,TGTGCCAGTAAAAAACAGGGTGGGGGAACTGAAGCTTTCTTT
TRBV6-4,-,TRBD2,TRBJ2-2,CASRPNSGNAGELFF,TGTGCCAGCAGGCCCAACAGCGGGAACGCCGGGGAGCTGTTTTTT
TRBV30,-,-,TRBJ1-1,CAWSAEMNTEAFF,TGTGCCTGGAGCGCCGAGATGAACACTGAAGCTTTCTTT
TRBV9,-,TRBD1,TRBJ1-1,CASSVVQGDLNTEAFF,TGTGCCAGCAGCGTAGTACAGGGGGACTTGAACACTGAAGCTTTCTTT
TRBV5-1,-,TRBD2,TRBJ2-2,CASTFLGLAGGMPGELFF,TGCGCCAGCACCTTCCTTGGACTAGCGGGAGGAATGCCCGGGGAGCTGTTTTTT
TRBV7-9,-,-,TRBJ2-3,CASSSRTRSVTDTQYF,TGTGCCAGCAGCTCACGGACACGCTCGGTGACAGATACGCAGTATTTT
TRBV30,once,TRBD2,TRBJ2-1,CAWRLGLAEYNEQFF,TGTGCCTGGAGATTGGGACTAGCGGAATACAATGAGCAGTTCTTC
TRBV19,-,TRBD2,TRBJ2-7,CASSIIGPTSDSYEQYF,TGTGCCAGTAGTATTATAGGCCCCACTAGCGACTCCTACGAGCAGTACTTC
TRBV2,-,-,TRBJ2-3,CASSGETIRAQYF,TGTGCCAGCAGTGGGGAGACCATCAGGGCGCAGTATTTT